The 5 T cell receptor beta chains in this list originate from one sample, sequenced in a study of blood T cell repertoires in COVID-19. Produced via immunoSEQ multiplex PCR; TCRdb's table is partial and in-frame only. The repertoire holds around 260,000 clones, more than 75% seen once, with about 1.6% in the top ten. Sequenced input: peripheral blood. These receptor sequences come from a middle-aged woman who had recovered from COVID-19.

In regard to this clone: The junction departs from the called germline gene at one end, perhaps through a read error. V usage is TRBV15 and J usage is TRBJ1-3; possible D gene TRBD1, 5 bases. The V gene's germline CDR1 is LNHNV and CDR2 YYDKDF (reference sequence). The CDR3 totals 17 residues. As DNA, the CDR3 is TGTGCCACCAGCAGCGGGAGACAGCGGGCCTCTGGAATCACCATATATTTT. Translation gives CATSSGRQRASGITIYF.

This clone was detected once. This sample includes further DNA sequences coding for the same CDR3. This rearrangement joins TRBV29-1 to TRBJ2-7; D possibly corresponds to TRBD2 (6 bases). With 4 bases removed from V and 6 bases from J, the gap between germline ends came to 7 bases. Germline V lookup: CDR1 SQVTM, CDR2 ANQGSEA. The CDR3 is 10 amino acids. CDR3 loop: CSVGGVEQYF. The CDR3 bases are TGCAGCGTTGGGGGGGTCGAGCAGTACTTC.

This rearrangement joins TRBV10-3 to TRBJ1-3, with 7 bases lining up with TRBD1. Per the germline V gene, CDR1 is ENHRY and CDR2 is SYGVKD. This CDR3 has 20 amino acids. V trimming: 6 bases; J trimming: 0 bases; junction bases outside the gene matches: 20. CDR3 amino acids: CAIRSTGTDNIGFSGNTIYF. Written as DNA, the CDR3 is TGTGCCATCAGAAGTACCGGGACAGATAATATAGGCTTCTCTGGAAACACCATATATTTT.

The chain employs TRBV6-5 and TRBJ1-2; TRBD1 might be the D (6 bases). Germline-derived CDR1 and CDR2 are MNHEY and SVGAGI. This CDR3 is 15 amino acids long. V gave up 6 bases and J gave up 8 bases, with 22 bases separating them. As DNA, the CDR3 is TGTGCCAGCAGAAGGCGACAGGCCCTTCCGGAAGGCTACACCTTC. Translating it yields CASRRRQALPEGYTF.

This clone has just a few counts. V is TRBV5-1 and J is TRBJ1-2; 9 nucleotides agree with TRBD1. Trimming took 2 bases from V and 0 from J; bases not matched to a gene: 5. The CDR3 loop spans 16 amino acids. Germline V lookup: CDR1 SGHRS, CDR2 YFSETQ. DNA of the CDR3: TGCGCCAGCAGCTTCACCGGGACAGGGACTAACTATGGCTACACCTTC. It codes for CASSFTGTGTNYGYTF.